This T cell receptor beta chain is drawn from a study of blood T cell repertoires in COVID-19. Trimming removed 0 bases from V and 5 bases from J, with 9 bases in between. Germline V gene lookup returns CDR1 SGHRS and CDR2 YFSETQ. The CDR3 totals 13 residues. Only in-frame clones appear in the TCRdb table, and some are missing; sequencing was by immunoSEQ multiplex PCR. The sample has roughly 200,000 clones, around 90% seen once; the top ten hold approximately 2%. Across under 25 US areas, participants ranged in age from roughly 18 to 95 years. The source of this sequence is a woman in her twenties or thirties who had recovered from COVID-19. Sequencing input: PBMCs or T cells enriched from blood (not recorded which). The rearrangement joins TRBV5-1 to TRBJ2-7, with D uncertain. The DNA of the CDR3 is TGCGCCAGCAGCTTGGTGGTGGCCAACGAGCAGTACTTC. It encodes CASSLVVANEQYF. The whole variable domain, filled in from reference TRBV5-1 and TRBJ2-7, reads KAGVTQTPRYLIKTRGQQVTLSCSPISGHRSVSWYQQTPGQGLQFLFEYFSETQRNKGNFPGRFSGRQFSNSRSEMNVSTLELGDSALYLCASSLVVANEQYFGPGTRLTVT.